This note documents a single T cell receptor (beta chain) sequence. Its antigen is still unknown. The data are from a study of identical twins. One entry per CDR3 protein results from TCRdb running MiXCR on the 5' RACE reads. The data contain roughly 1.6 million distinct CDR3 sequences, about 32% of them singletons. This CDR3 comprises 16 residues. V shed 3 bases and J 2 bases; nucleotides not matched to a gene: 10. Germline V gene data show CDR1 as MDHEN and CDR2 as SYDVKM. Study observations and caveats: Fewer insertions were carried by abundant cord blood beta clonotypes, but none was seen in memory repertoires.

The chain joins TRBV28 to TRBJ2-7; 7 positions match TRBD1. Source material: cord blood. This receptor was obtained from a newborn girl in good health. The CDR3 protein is CASSFLGTELTYEQYF. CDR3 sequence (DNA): TGTGCCAGCAGTTTTCTCGGGACAGAACTAACCTACGAGCAGTACTTC.